This is a list of T cell receptor beta chains from one sample in a study of blood T cells in healthy people across ages. TCRdb recomputed calls from the 5' RACE reads with MiXCR, one row per CDR3 protein. The sample records around 1,000,000 distinct CDR3 sequences, 35% to 40% being singletons. The specimen sequenced was blood. The receptors were sampled from a man between 18 and 29 years old in good health. CDR3s include the opening cysteine and the closing phenylalanine or tryptophan. A D gene is named only where the DNA matches it firmly. The size field is filled for only some rows; it gives once, few, many or a size class.

d_call: NA
j_call: TRBJ2-1
v_call: TRBV2
clone_size: few
cdr3_nt: TGTGCCAGCAGTGATTGGAGGGGGGGCCAAAATGAGCAGTTCTTC
cdr3_aa: CASSDWRGGQNEQFF

d_call: TRBD1
j_call: TRBJ2-5
v_call: TRBV11-1
clone_size: few
cdr3_nt: TGTGCCAGCAGCTTCGGACAGGGGGACGGAGAGACCCAGTACTTC
cdr3_aa: CASSFGQGDGETQYF

d_call: TRBD2
j_call: TRBJ2-3
v_call: TRBV20-1
clone_size: NA
cdr3_nt: TGCAGTGCTAGAGGTCCCCAGCGGGGGGGCTCAGATACGCAGTATTTT
cdr3_aa: CSARGPQRGGSDTQYF

d_call: NA
j_call: TRBJ1-5
v_call: TRBV6-6
clone_size: NA
cdr3_nt: TGTGCCAGCAGCCGATCAACCGCAAACTCAAATCAGCCCCAGCATTTT
cdr3_aa: CASSRSTANSNQPQHF

d_call: TRBD2
j_call: TRBJ2-1
v_call: TRBV28
clone_size: NA
cdr3_nt: TGTGCCAGCCCTCCCCTAGCGGGGGAGTACAATGAGCAGTTCTTC
cdr3_aa: CASPPLAGEYNEQFF

d_call: NA
j_call: TRBJ1-1
v_call: TRBV2
clone_size: few
cdr3_nt: TGTGCCAGTCCGTTAAGGGTAGGGTCGGACACTGAAGCTTTCTTT
cdr3_aa: CASPLRVGSDTEAFF

d_call: NA
j_call: TRBJ1-5
v_call: TRBV7-9
clone_size: NA
cdr3_nt: TGTGCCAGCAGCTTAGGGGGGCGCGGGGATCAGCCCCAGCATTTT
cdr3_aa: CASSLGGRGDQPQHF

d_call: NA
j_call: TRBJ1-6
v_call: TRBV6-5
clone_size: NA
cdr3_nt: TGTGCCAGCAGTTACGCGGCAGATAATTCACCCCTCCACTTT
cdr3_aa: CASSYAADNSPLHF

d_call: NA
j_call: TRBJ2-5
v_call: TRBV6-1
clone_size: few
cdr3_nt: TGTGCCAGTCTAGACAGAACGAGGGAGACCCAGTACTTC
cdr3_aa: CASLDRTRETQYF

d_call: NA
j_call: TRBJ2-1
v_call: TRBV29-1
clone_size: many
cdr3_nt: TGCAGCGCCGAAGTAGGGGGAAGGAGCAATGAGCAGTTCTTC
cdr3_aa: CSAEVGGRSNEQFF

d_call: NA
j_call: TRBJ1-2
v_call: TRBV30
clone_size: NA
cdr3_nt: TGTGCCTGGATGGGGGGAAATGGCTACACCTTC
cdr3_aa: CAWMGGNGYTF

d_call: TRBD1
j_call: TRBJ1-1
v_call: TRBV5-6
clone_size: NA
cdr3_nt: TGTGCCAGCAGCGGCGGGGACAGGGGGCTTGGAGCTTTCTTT
cdr3_aa: CASSGGDRGLGAFF

d_call: NA
j_call: TRBJ2-5
v_call: TRBV11-3
clone_size: NA
cdr3_nt: TGTGCCAGCAGCTTATCACCGGTTGGGGCCCAGTACTTC
cdr3_aa: CASSLSPVGAQYF

d_call: NA
j_call: TRBJ2-1
v_call: TRBV11-2
clone_size: few
cdr3_nt: TGTGCCAGCAGCTTATTGGACCAGACCTACAATGAGCAGTTCTTC
cdr3_aa: CASSLLDQTYNEQFF

d_call: NA
j_call: TRBJ2-7
v_call: TRBV6-2/TRBV6-3
clone_size: NA
cdr3_nt: TGTGCCAGCCTCAGGGTCTACGAGCAGTACTTC
cdr3_aa: CASLRVYEQYF

d_call: NA
j_call: TRBJ2-1
v_call: TRBV21-1
clone_size: many
cdr3_nt: TGTGCCAGCAGCTACGCCCTCCCCTGGAATGAGCAGTTCTTC
cdr3_aa: CASSYALPWNEQFF

d_call: NA
j_call: TRBJ2-1
v_call: TRBV7-3
clone_size: few
cdr3_nt: TGTGCCAGCAGCTTAAGGCGGGATCCCTACAATGAGCAGTTCTTC
cdr3_aa: CASSLRRDPYNEQFF

d_call: NA
j_call: TRBJ2-5
v_call: TRBV10-3
clone_size: NA
cdr3_nt: TGTGCCATCACCCCGGACAGCCAAGAGACCCAGTACTTC
cdr3_aa: CAITPDSQETQYF